This T cell receptor beta chain came from a study of T cell responses to AZD1222 COVID-19 vaccine. Generated by immunoSEQ multiplex PCR, the TCRdb table keeps only in-frame clones and is missing some. This sample has approximately 140,000 clones, with 80% to 95% found just once. Study-level results: Samples come after the peak T cell response, not at day 14.

Only one count was recorded for this clone. Its target is not known. Trimming took 1 base from V and 0 from J, leaving 3 bases between them. The CDR3 has 13 amino acids. This clonotype was sampled from an adult in good health. The rearrangement links TRBV12-3 or TRBV12-4 to TRBJ1-1; D is unresolved. The sequencing here drew on peripheral blood, taken on day 0 of AZD1222 vaccination. The CDR3 sequence: CASSLGVNTEAFF. For the CDR3, the DNA is TGTGCCAGCAGTTTAGGAGTGAACACTGAAGCTTTCTTT.